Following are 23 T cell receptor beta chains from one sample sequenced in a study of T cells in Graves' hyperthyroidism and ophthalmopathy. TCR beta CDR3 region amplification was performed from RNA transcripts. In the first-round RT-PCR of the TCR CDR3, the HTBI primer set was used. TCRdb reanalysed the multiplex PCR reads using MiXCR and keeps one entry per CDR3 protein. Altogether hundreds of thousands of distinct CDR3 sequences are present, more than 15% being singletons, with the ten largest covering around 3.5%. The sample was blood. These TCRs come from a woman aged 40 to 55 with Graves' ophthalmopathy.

This CDR3 is CSARDPGTDSYEQYF. CDR3 in DNA: TGCAGTGCTAGAGACCCCGGGACAGACTCCTACGAGCAGTACTTC. This chain uses TRBV20-1 with TRBJ2-7; 7 nucleotides line up with TRBD1. The CDR3 runs 15 residues. Germline lookup yields CDR1 DFQATT and CDR2 SNEGSKA (reference sequence). The trim removed 0 bases at V and 0 bases at J, leaving 5 bases unmatched.

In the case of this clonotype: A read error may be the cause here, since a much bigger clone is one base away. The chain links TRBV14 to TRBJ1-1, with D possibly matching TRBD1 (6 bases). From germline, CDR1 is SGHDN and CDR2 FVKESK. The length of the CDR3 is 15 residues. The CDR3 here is CASSRLTGANTEASF. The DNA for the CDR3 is TGTGCCAGCAGCCGCTTGACGGGGGCGAACACTGAAGCTTCCTTT.

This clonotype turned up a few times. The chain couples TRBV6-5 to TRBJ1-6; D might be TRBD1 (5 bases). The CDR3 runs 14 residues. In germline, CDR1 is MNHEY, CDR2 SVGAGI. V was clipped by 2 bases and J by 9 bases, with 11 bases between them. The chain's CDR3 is CASSYVGGSSPLHF. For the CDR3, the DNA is TGTGCCAGCAGTTACGTGGGGGGGAGTTCACCCCTCCACTTT.

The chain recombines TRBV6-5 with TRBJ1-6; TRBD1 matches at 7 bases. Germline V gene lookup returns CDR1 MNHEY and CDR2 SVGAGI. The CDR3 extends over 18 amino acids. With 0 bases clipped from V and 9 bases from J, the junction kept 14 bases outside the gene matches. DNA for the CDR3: TGTGCCAGCAGTTACTCGACTCCCAGACAGGGAGGGCCTTCACCCCTCCACTTT. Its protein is CASSYSTPRQGGPSPLHF.

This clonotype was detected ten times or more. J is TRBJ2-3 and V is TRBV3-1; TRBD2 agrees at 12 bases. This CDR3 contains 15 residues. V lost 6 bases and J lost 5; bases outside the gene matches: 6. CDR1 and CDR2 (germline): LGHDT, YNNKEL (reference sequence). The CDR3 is CASRQTSGRIDTQYF. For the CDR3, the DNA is TGTGCCAGCAGGCAGACTAGCGGGAGAATAGATACGCAGTATTTT.

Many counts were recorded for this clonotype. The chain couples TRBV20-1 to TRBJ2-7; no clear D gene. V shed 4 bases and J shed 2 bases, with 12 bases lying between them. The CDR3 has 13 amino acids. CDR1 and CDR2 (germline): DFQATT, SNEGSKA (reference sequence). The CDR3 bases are TGCAGTGCTATGCCACGCCGGACCTACGAGCAGTACTTC. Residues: CSAMPRRTYEQYF.

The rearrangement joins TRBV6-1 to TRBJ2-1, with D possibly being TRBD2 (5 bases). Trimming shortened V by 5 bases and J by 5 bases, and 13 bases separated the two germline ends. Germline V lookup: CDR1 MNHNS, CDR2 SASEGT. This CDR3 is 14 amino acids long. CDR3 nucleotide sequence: TGTGCCAGCAGTTCCGGACTGATCAACAATGAGCAGTTCTTC. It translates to CASSSGLINNEQFF.

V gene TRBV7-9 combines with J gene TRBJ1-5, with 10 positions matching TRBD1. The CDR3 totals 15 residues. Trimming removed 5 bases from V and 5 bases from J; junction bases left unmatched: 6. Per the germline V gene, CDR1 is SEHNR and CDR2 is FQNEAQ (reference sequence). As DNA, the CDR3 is TGTGCCAGCAGCCCCTCTGGACAGGGGGATCAGCCCCAGCATTTT. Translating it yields CASSPSGQGDQPQHF.

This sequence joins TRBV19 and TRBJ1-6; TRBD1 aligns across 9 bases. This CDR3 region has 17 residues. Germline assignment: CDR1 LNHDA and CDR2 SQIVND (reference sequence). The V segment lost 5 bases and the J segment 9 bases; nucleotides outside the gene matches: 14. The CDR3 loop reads CASSPGQGRIRVSPLHF. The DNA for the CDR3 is TGTGCCAGTAGTCCCGGACAGGGGCGAATTCGGGTTTCACCCCTCCACTTT.

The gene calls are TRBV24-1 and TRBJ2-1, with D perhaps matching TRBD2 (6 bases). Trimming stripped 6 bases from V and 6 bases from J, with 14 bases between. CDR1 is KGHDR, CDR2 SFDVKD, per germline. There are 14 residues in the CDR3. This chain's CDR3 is CATSRSGTANEQFF. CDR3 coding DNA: TGTGCCACCAGTCGTAGCGGCACTGCCAATGAGCAGTTCTTC.

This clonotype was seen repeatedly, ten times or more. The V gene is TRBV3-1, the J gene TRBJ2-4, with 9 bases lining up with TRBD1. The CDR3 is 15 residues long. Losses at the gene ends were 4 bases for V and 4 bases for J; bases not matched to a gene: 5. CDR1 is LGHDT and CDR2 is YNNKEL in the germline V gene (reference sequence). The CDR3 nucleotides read TGTGCCAGCAGCCTGACGGGGACAGGGAAAAACATTCAGTACTTC. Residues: CASSLTGTGKNIQYF.

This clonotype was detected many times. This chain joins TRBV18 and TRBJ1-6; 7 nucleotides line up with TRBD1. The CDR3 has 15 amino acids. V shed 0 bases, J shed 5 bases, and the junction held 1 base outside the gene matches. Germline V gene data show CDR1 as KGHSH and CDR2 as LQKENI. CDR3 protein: CASSPPTGNNSPLHF. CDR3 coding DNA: TGTGCCAGCTCACCACCGACAGGGAATAATTCACCCCTCCACTTT.

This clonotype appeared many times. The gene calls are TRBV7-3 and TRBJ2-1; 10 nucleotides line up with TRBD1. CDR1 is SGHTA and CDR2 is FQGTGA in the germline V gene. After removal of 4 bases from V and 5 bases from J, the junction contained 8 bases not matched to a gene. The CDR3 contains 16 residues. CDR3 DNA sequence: TGTGCCAGCAGCTCCCCGGAAGGGACAGGGGACAATGAGCAGTTCTTC. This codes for CASSSPEGTGDNEQFF. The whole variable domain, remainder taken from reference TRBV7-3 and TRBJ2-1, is GAGVSQTPSNKVTEKGKYVELRCDPISGHTALYWYRQSLGQGPEFLIYFQGTGAADDSGLPNDRFFAVRPEGSVSTLKIQRTERGDSAVYLCASSSPEGTGDNEQFFGPGTRLTVL.

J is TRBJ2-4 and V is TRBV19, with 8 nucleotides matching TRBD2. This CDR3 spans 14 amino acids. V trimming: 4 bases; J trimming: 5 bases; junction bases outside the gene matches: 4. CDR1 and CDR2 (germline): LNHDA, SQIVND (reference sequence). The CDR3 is CASSTRGGENIQYF. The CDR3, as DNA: TGTGCCAGTAGTACCCGGGGGGGCGAAAACATTCAGTACTTC.

CDR3 nucleotides: TGTGCCAGCAGTTACTCGGTCGGAGGGGGCGTCACTGAAGCTTTCTTT. Residues: CASSYSVGGGVTEAFF. The gene calls are TRBV6-6 and TRBJ1-1; 7 bases agree with TRBD1. The germline V gene encodes CDR1 MNHNY and CDR2 SVGAGI (reference sequence). The CDR3 has 16 residues. V was pared by 0 bases and J by 4 bases, with 8 bases of the junction left unmatched.

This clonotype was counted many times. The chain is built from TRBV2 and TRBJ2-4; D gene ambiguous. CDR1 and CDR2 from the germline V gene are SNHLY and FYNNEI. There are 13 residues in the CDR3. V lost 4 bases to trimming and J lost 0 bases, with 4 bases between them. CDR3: CASSAVAKNIQYF. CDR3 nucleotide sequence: TGTGCCAGCAGTGCCGTAGCCAAAAACATTCAGTACTTC.

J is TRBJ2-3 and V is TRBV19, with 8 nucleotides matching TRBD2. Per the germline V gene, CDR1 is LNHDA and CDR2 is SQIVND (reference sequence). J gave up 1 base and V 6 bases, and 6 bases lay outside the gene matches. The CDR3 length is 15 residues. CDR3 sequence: CASSPLAVGTDTQYF. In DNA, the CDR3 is TGTGCCAGTAGCCCACTAGCGGTTGGCACAGATACGCAGTATTTT.

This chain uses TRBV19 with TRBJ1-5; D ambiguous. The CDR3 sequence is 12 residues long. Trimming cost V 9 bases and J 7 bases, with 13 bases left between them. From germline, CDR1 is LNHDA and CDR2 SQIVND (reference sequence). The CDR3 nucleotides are TGTGCCAGGCCGGACCGGTCCCAGCCCCAGCATTTT. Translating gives CARPDRSQPQHF.

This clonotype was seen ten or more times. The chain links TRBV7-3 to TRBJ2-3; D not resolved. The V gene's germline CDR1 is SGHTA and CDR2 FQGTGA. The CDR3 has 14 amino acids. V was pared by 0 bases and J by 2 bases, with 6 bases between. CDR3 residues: CASSLTAPTDTQYF. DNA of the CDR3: TGTGCCAGCAGCTTAACAGCGCCCACAGATACGCAGTATTTT. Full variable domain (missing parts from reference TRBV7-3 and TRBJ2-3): GAGVSQTPSNKVTEKGKYVELRCDPISGHTALYWYRQSLGQGPEFLIYFQGTGAADDSGLPNDRFFAVRPEGSVSTLKIQRTERGDSAVYLCASSLTAPTDTQYFGPGTRLTVL.

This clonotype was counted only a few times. The CDR3 protein is CASSETASGHNEQFF. CDR3 sequence (DNA): TGTGCCAGCAGTGAAACGGCTAGCGGTCACAATGAGCAGTTCTTC. The chain couples TRBV2 to TRBJ2-1; 7 nucleotides line up with TRBD2. This CDR3 spans 15 amino acids. Germline values: CDR1 SNHLY, CDR2 FYNNEI. Trimming removed 2 bases from V and 5 bases from J; junction bases left unmatched: 6.

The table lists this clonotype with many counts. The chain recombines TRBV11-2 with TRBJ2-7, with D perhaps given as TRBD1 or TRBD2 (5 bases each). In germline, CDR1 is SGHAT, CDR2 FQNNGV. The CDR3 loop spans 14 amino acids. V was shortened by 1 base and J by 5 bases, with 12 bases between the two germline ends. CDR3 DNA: TGTGCCAGCAGCTTAGTCGTGGGACCCCACGAGCAGTACTTC. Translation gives CASSLVVGPHEQYF. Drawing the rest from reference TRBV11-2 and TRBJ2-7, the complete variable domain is EAGVAQSPRYKIIEKRQSVAFWCNPISGHATLYWYQQILGQGPKLLIQFQNNGVVDDSQLPKDRFSAERLKGVDSTLKIQPAKLEDSAVYLCASSLVVGPHEQYFGPGTRLTVT.

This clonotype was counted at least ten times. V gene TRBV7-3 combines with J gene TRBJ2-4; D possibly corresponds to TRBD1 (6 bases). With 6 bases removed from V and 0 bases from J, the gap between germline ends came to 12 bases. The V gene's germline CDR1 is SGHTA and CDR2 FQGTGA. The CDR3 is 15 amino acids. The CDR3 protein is CASRTRGAAKNIQYF. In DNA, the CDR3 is TGTGCCAGCAGGACCAGGGGTGCAGCCAAAAACATTCAGTACTTC. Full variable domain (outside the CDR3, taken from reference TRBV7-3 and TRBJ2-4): GAGVSQTPSNKVTEKGKYVELRCDPISGHTALYWYRQSLGQGPEFLIYFQGTGAADDSGLPNDRFFAVRPEGSVSTLKIQRTERGDSAVYLCASRTRGAAKNIQYFGAGTRLSVL.

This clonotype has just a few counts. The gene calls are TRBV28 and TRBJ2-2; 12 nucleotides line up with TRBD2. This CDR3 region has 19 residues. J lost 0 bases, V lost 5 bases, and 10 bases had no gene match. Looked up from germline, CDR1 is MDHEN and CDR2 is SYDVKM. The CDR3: CASSQTGLAGRPNTGELFF. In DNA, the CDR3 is TGTGCCAGCAGTCAGACGGGACTAGCGGGCCGACCGAACACCGGGGAGCTGTTTTTT.